The clone carrying this T cell receptor (beta chain) appeared once. Antigen unknown. The V gene's germline CDR1 is SGHTS and CDR2 YDEGEE. The CDR3 contains 14 residues. V was shortened by 5 bases and J by 4 bases, with 13 bases between the two germline ends. The sample comes from a study of T cell repertoires in cytomegalovirus infection. In TCRdb, the reads were re-called with MiXCR into one record per CDR3 protein. The sample lists approximately 730,000 distinct CDR3 sequences; 25% to 30% were seen once. The receptor comes from a human donor in good health (CMV status not recorded). Some clones in this sample may be carry-over from other donors' samples. The V gene is TRBV5-8, the J gene TRBJ1-5, with D possibly being TRBD1 (5 bases). Sample: cultured CD8+ T cells from PBMCs, taken from culture after CMV antigen stimulation. DNA for the CDR3: TGTGCCAGCAGGGGGACGTACCGGAATCAGCCCCAGCATTTT. Translating it yields CASRGTYRNQPQHF.